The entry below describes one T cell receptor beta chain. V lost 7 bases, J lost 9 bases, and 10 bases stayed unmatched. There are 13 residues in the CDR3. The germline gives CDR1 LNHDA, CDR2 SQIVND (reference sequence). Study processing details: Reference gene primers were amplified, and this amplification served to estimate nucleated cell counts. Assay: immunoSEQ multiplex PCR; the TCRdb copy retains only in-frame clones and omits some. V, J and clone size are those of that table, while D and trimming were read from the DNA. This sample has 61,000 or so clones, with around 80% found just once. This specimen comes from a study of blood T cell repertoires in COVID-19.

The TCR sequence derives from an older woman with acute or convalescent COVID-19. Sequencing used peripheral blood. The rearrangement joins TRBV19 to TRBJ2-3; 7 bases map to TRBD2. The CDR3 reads CASIPTGGITQYF. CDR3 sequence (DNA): TGTGCCAGTATCCCCACGGGGGGAATCACGCAGTATTTT.